The sequence of this T cell receptor beta chain was determined in a study of blood T cell repertoires in COVID-19. Study information: Samples came from the United States, Italy and Spain, spanning acute and convalescent COVID-19. T cells, B-cell-depleted T cells, or PBMCs supplied cDNA or gDNA.

Profiling relied on immunoSEQ multiplex PCR, and the TCRdb table lists in-frame clones only, not all of them. The sample has some 370,000 clones, over 80% seen once; the top ten hold approximately 5%. Germline CDR1 reads LNHDA; CDR2 reads SQIVND (reference sequence). The length of the CDR3 is 15 residues. Unmatched junction bases numbered 4, after V lost 3 bases and J lost 0 bases. Sequencing was carried out using PBMCs or T cells enriched from blood (not recorded which). This sequence originates from a woman aged 45 to 65 who had recovered from COVID-19. The V gene is TRBV19, the J gene TRBJ1-1, with 7 bases that match TRBD1. The CDR3 DNA is TGTGCCAGTAGTATGACAGGGCTTATGAACACTGAAGCTTTCTTT. This translates into CASSMTGLMNTEAFF. Supplemented by reference TRBV19 and TRBJ1-1, the full variable domain reads DGGITQSPKYLFRKEGQNVTLSCEQNLNHDAMYWYRQDPGQGLRLIYYSQIVNDFQKGDIAEGYSVSREKKESFPLTVTSAQKNPTAFYLCASSMTGLMNTEAFFGQGTRLTVV.